Listed below are T cell receptor beta chains from one sample, sequenced in a study of CD8+ T cells in alopecia areata. Data came from immunoSEQ multiplex PCR; TCRdb stores just in-frame clones and leaves some out. The data contain about 180,000 clones, almost 65% of them singletons. Material: CD4+ T cells sorted from blood, obtained at week 0. These receptors all stem from a human donor with alopecia areata. Each CDR3 is given with its conserved first and last residue. Fields, in order: D gene, V gene, clone size, J gene, CDR3 DNA, CDR3 protein. A D gene is named only where the DNA matches it firmly. Part of the rows lack a size; the others show once, few, many or a class for expanded clones.

D gene: NA
V gene: TRBV23-1
clone size: NA
J gene: TRBJ2-1
CDR3 DNA: TGCGCCAGCAGTCAATCGGCAGGCCAACTGTACAATGAGCAGTTCTTC
CDR3 protein: CASSQSAGQLYNEQFF

D gene: NA
V gene: TRBV7-2
clone size: NA
J gene: TRBJ2-1
CDR3 DNA: TGTGCCAGCAGCCCGCGAGCAGGTGAGCAGTTCTTC
CDR3 protein: CASSPRAGEQFF

D gene: NA
V gene: TRBV6-6
clone size: NA
J gene: TRBJ2-2
CDR3 DNA: TGTGCCAGCAGATTTACCGGGACCGGGGAGCTGTTTTTT
CDR3 protein: CASRFTGTGELFF

D gene: NA
V gene: TRBV10-3
clone size: NA
J gene: TRBJ1-2
CDR3 DNA: TGTGCCATCTATCGGGACGGCCTACCTAACTATGGCTACACCTTC
CDR3 protein: CAIYRDGLPNYGYTF

D gene: NA
V gene: TRBV9
clone size: NA
J gene: TRBJ1-2
CDR3 DNA: TGTGCCAGCAGAAGGGGGACCTATGGCTACACCTTC
CDR3 protein: CASRRGTYGYTF

D gene: NA
V gene: TRBV2
clone size: NA
J gene: TRBJ1-5
CDR3 DNA: TGTGCCAGCAGTGAAGTGCGGGGAGGGAGTCAGCCCCAGCATTTT
CDR3 protein: CASSEVRGGSQPQHF

D gene: TRBD1
V gene: TRBV27
clone size: NA
J gene: TRBJ1-2
CDR3 DNA: TGTGCCAGCAGTTCGACAGGGTGGTCTAACTATGGCTACACCTTC
CDR3 protein: CASSSTGWSNYGYTF

D gene: NA
V gene: TRBV29-1
clone size: NA
J gene: TRBJ1-2
CDR3 DNA: TGCAGCGTACCCTGGACAGCAAATAACTATGGCTACACCTTC
CDR3 protein: CSVPWTANNYGYTF

D gene: NA
V gene: TRBV29-1
clone size: few
J gene: TRBJ1-2
CDR3 DNA: TGCAGCGTTGATGGCGGGGATGGCTACACCTTC
CDR3 protein: CSVDGGDGYTF

D gene: NA
V gene: TRBV30
clone size: NA
J gene: TRBJ1-2
CDR3 DNA: TGTGCCTGGAGTGTTATGGAGGGCTACACCTTC
CDR3 protein: CAWSVMEGYTF

D gene: TRBD2
V gene: TRBV5-6
clone size: few
J gene: TRBJ2-1
CDR3 DNA: TGTGCCAGCAGCGCAATCGCGGCTAGCGGGGGGAATGAGCAGTTCTTC
CDR3 protein: CASSAIAASGGNEQFF

D gene: NA
V gene: TRBV7-2
clone size: once
J gene: TRBJ2-3
CDR3 DNA: TGTGCCAGCAGCCTGATTTCGGATACGCAGTATTTT
CDR3 protein: CASSLISDTQYF

D gene: NA
V gene: TRBV7-6
clone size: NA
J gene: TRBJ2-6
CDR3 DNA: TGTGCCAGCAGCTTAGCGTCCAGGTCCGGGGCCAACGTCCTGACTTTC
CDR3 protein: CASSLASRSGANVLTF

D gene: NA
V gene: TRBV30
clone size: NA
J gene: TRBJ2-7
CDR3 DNA: TGTGCCTGGAGAGGGTGGGACTGGGCTAACGAGCAGTACTTC
CDR3 protein: CAWRGWDWANEQYF

D gene: TRBD1
V gene: TRBV9
clone size: NA
J gene: TRBJ1-1
CDR3 DNA: TGTGCCAGCAGCCAGACAGGGACGAACACTGAAGCTTTCTTT
CDR3 protein: CASSQTGTNTEAFF

D gene: TRBD2
V gene: TRBV6-6
clone size: NA
J gene: TRBJ2-7
CDR3 DNA: TGTGCCAGCAGTACCGGGACTAGTTTCTACGAGCAGTACTTC
CDR3 protein: CASSTGTSFYEQYF

D gene: NA
V gene: TRBV4-1
clone size: NA
J gene: TRBJ2-2
CDR3 DNA: TGCGCCAGCAGCCAAGTGTGGGGGGGACAGGCCTCGAACACCGGGGAGCTGTTTTTT
CDR3 protein: CASSQVWGGQASNTGELFF